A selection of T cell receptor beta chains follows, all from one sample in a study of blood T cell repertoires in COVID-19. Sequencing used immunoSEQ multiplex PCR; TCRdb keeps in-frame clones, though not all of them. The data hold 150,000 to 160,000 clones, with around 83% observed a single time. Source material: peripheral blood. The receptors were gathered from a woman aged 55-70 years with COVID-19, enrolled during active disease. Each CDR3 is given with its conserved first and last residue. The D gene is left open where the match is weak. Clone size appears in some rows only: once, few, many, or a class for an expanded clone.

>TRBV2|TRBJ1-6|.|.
TGTGCCAGCAGTGAAGCGGCGGGTCCCAATTCACCCCTCCACTTT
CASSEAAGPNSPLHF
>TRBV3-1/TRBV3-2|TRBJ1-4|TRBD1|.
TGTGCCAGCAGCCAGCAGTCCGGGACAGGGAATGAAAAACTGTTTTTT
CASSQQSGTGNEKLFF
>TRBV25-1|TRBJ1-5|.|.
TGTGCCAGCAGTGAACGTGGGCGGGGGGCCCAGCATTTT
CASSERGRGAQHF
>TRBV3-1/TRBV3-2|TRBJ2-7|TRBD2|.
TGTGCCAGCAGCCAAGAGGGACTAGCTTCCTACGAGCAGTACTTC
CASSQEGLASYEQYF
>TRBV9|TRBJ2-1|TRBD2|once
TGTGCCAGCAGCGTAGATACAGCGGGGTGGTACAATGAGCAGTTCTTC
CASSVDTAGWYNEQFF
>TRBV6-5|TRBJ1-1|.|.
TGTGCCAGCCGAGAGGGGGGGCGGTCTGAAGCTTTCTTT
CASREGGRSEAFF
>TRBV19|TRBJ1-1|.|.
TGTGCCAGTAGTATTAGGGGTAGCACTGAAGCTTTCTTT
CASSIRGSTEAFF
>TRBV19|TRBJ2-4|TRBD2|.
TGTGCCAGTAGTTTCGAGCGGGAGGGCGTCGTGGGGAAAAACATTCAGTACTTC
CASSFEREGVVGKNIQYF
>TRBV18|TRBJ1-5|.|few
TGTGCCAGCTCACCACCTCTCTCGCAGGGTCATCAGCCCCAGCATTTT
CASSPPLSQGHQPQHF
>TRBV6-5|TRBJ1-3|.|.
TGTGCCAGCACGGCGGCGAGCTCTGGAAACACCATATATTTT
CASTAASSGNTIYF
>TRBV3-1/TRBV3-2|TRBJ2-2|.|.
TGTGCCAGCAGCATCATACGGGCCGGGGAGCTGTTTTTT
CASSIIRAGELFF
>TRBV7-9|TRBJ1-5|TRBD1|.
TGTGCCAGCAGCACCCGACAGGGCTCCAATCAGCCCCAGCATTTT
CASSTRQGSNQPQHF
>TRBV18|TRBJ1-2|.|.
TGTGCCAGCTCACCAAATCGGGGGGCGTCGGACTATGGCTACACCTTC
CASSPNRGASDYGYTF
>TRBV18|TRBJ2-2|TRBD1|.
TGTGCCAGCTCAACCGGGACAGTAAACACCGGGGAGCTGTTTTTT
CASSTGTVNTGELFF
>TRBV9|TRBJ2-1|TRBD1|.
TGTGCCAGCAGCGTAGAGGGGAGGGACAGGGACTACAATGAGCAGTTCTTC
CASSVEGRDRDYNEQFF
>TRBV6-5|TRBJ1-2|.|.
TGTGCCAGCAGTTACTCGAGGGGAGGCGGCTACACCTTC
CASSYSRGGGYTF
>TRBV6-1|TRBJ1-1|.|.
TGTGCCAGCAGTGAAACACGGAACACTGAAGCTTTCTTT
CASSETRNTEAFF
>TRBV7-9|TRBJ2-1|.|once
TGTGCCAGCAGCTTAGGCGGCGGGACGGGTAATGAGCAGTTCTTC
CASSLGGGTGNEQFF
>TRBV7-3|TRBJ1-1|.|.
TGTGCCAGCAGCCGTGGCGGGGAACCGAACACTGAAGCTTTCTTT
CASSRGGEPNTEAFF
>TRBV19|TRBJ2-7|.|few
TGTGCCAGTAAGGGGCAGGCGAATTACGAGCAGTACTTC
CASKGQANYEQYF
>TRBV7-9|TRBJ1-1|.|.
TGTGCCAGCAGCTTAGAGCTTCCGAACACTGAAGCTTTCTTT
CASSLELPNTEAFF
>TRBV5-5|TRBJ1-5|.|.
TGTGCCAGCAGCAGTACAGGGCCCGGCAATCAGCCCCAGCATTTT
CASSSTGPGNQPQHF
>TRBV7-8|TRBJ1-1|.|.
TGTGCCAGCAGCTTAGGACCTAGGGGCACTGAAGCTTTCTTT
CASSLGPRGTEAFF
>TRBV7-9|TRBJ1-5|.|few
TGTGCCAGCTCCATCGAAAGCAAGCCCCAGCATTTT
CASSIESKPQHF
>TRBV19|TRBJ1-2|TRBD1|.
TGTGCCAGTAGTATGGACAGGGAGGGGTATGGCTACACCTTC
CASSMDREGYGYTF
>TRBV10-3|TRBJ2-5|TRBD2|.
TGTGCCATCAGTGAGTCCACCGGGACTAGCGGGAGGTGGGGGAAGACCCAGTACTTC
CAISESTGTSGRWGKTQYF
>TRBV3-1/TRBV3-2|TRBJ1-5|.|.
TGTGCCAGCGGACAGCGGATTTATCAGCCCCAGCATTTT
CASGQRIYQPQHF
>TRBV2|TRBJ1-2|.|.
TGTGCCAGCAGTCCCCGGGGGGGAAGGGATGGCTACACCTTC
CASSPRGGRDGYTF
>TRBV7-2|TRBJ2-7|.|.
TGTGCCAGCAGCTTGGGGGGGGCGGGAACGGAAGAGCAGTACTTC
CASSLGGAGTEEQYF
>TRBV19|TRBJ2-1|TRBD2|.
TGTGCCAGTAAAAAACTAGCGGGGGGTCACCTCTCGGGAAATGAGCAGTTCTTC
CASKKLAGGHLSGNEQFF
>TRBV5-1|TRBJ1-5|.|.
TGCGCCAGCAGCTTGAACGGAGATAGCAATCAGCCCCAGCATTTT
CASSLNGDSNQPQHF
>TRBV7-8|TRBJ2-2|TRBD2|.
TGTGCCAGCAGCCGAAGCGGGGGTGCGAACACCGGGGAGCTGTTTTTT
CASSRSGGANTGELFF